This T cell receptor (beta chain) was found in a study of graft-versus-host responses after intestinal transplantation. Study as a whole: Recipients had transplants, and these were multivisceral, liver-intestinal, or isolated intestinal. Anti-thymocyte globulin induction was given to all recipients, followed by tacrolimus and steroids for around three years.

Regarding this clone: The antigen remains undetermined.

The study, taken as a whole, reports: GvH clones turned up in recipient marrow; some had shown up first in ileum or blood.

There are 14 residues in the CDR3. V dropped 2 bases and J dropped 2 bases, with 11 bases sitting between them. Germline V lookup: CDR1 SGHNT, CDR2 YYREEE (reference sequence). Assay used: immunoSEQ multiplex PCR; TCRdb lists only in-frame clones, some missing. The sample lists some 14,000 clones; 84% were seen once. The specimen comprised PBMCs, sampled after intestinal transplantation. J is TRBJ2-7 and V is TRBV5-4; D is uncertain. The TCR originated in a human patient who received an intestinal transplant, so some T cells may come from the graft donor. As DNA, the CDR3 is TGTGCCAGCAGCTTCGGGCAGCGAACCTACGAGCAGTACTTC. Translated: CASSFGQRTYEQYF.